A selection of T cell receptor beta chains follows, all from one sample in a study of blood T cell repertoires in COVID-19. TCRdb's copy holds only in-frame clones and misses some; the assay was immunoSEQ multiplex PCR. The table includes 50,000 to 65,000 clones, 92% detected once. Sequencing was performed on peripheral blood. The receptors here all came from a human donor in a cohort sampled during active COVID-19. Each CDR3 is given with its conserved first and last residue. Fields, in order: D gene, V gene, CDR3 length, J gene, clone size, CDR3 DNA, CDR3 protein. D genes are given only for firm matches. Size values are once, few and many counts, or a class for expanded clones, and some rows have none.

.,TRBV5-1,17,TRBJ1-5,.,TGCGCCAGCAGCTTGGACAGCAGTTATAATAGCAATCAGCCCCAGCATTTT,CASSLDSSYNSNQPQHF
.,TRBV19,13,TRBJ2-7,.,TGTGCCAGTAGTACCGGATCGACAGCCCTTCCGTACTTC,CASSTGSTALPYF
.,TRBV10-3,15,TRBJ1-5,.,TGTGCCATCAGTCCAAATCCCAATAGCAATCAGCCCCAGCATTTT,CAISPNPNSNQPQHF
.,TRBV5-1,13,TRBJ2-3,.,TGCGCCAGCAGCCCATCGGGGGTGGGTACGCAGTATTTT,CASSPSGVGTQYF
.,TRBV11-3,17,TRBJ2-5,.,TGTGCCAGCAGCTTAGGTCACACATACCCGTACCAAGAGACCCAGTACTTC,CASSLGHTYPYQETQYF
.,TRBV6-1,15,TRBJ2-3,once,TGTGCCAGCAGTGAAGCCGGGGGATCCGCAGATACGCAGTATTTT,CASSEAGGSADTQYF
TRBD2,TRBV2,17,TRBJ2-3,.,TGTGCCAGCAGTGAATGGCGGGGGACTAGCTTTTACGGTACGCAGTATTTT,CASSEWRGTSFYGTQYF
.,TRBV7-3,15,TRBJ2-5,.,TGTGCCAGCAGCTTAAACGTGGGAGTAACGGAGACCCAGTACTTC,CASSLNVGVTETQYF
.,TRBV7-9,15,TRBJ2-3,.,TGTGCCAGCAGCTTAGTTCCGCAGTACACAGATACGCAGTATTTT,CASSLVPQYTDTQYF
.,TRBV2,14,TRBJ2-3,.,TGTGCCAGCATGGAGGGGGGGCTAACAGATACGCAGTATTTT,CASMEGGLTDTQYF
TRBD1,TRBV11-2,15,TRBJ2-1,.,TGTGCCAGCAGCTTGGGACAGGGGGGGTACAATGAGCAGTTCTTC,CASSLGQGGYNEQFF
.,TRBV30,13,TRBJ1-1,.,TGTGCGTACAGTCGGGGTATGAACACTGAAGCTTTCTTT,CAYSRGMNTEAFF
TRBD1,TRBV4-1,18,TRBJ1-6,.,TGCGCCAGCAGCCAAGATCGGGGACAGGGTTCCTATAATTCACCCCTCCACTTT,CASSQDRGQGSYNSPLHF
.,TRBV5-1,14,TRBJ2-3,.,TGCGCCAGCAGCCCGCCCCCAGTCACAGATACGCAGTATTTT,CASSPPPVTDTQYF
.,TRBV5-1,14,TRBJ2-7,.,TGCGCCAGCAGCTTGTCACACACGACCTACGAGCAGTACTTC,CASSLSHTTYEQYF
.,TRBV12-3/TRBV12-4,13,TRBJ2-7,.,TGTGCCAGCAGACGGACAGACGAGTACGAGCAGTACTTC,CASRRTDEYEQYF
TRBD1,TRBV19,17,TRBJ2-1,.,TGTGCCAGTAGTTTCTACCCGCCCGGGACAGGGTACAATGAGCAGTTCTTC,CASSFYPPGTGYNEQFF
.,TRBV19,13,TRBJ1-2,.,TGTGCCAGTAGTAGAAAGCCCATCTATGGCTACACCTTC,CASSRKPIYGYTF
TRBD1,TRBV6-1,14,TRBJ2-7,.,TGTGCCAGCAGTGAATGGGACAGGGGAGACGAGCAGTACTTC,CASSEWDRGDEQYF
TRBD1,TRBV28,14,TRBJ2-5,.,TGTGCCAGCAGTCCTTACAGGGGAGTCGAGACCCAGTACTTC,CASSPYRGVETQYF
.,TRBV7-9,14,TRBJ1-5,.,TGTGCCAGCAGCCTCGGGGGGCGCGGGCAGCCCCAGCATTTT,CASSLGGRGQPQHF
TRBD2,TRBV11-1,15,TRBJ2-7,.,TGTGCCAGCAGCCCCGAACTAGCGGAGCCCTACGAGCAGTACTTC,CASSPELAEPYEQYF
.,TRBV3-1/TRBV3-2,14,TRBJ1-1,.,TGTGCCAGCACCCAGAGAGGGCAGATCACTGAAGCTTTCTTT,CASTQRGQITEAFF
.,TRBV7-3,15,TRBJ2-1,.,TGTGCCAGCAGCCAGCAGGAGGGCCCTTACAATGAGCAGTTCTTC,CASSQQEGPYNEQFF
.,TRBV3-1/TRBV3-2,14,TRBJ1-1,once,TGTGCCAGCAGTCCCGGACACTTGAACACTGAAGCTTTCTTT,CASSPGHLNTEAFF
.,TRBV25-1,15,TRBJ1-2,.,TGTGCCAGCAGTGCCCCCGTTTCGGGGGGCCGGGGCTACACCTTC,CASSAPVSGGRGYTF
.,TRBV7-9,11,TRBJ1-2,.,TGTGCCAGCAGCTTAGACAGGACCTACACCTTC,CASSLDRTYTF
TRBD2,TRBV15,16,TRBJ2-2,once,TGTGCCACCAGCAGAAATCGGGAGGGCCGGACCGGGGAGCTGTTTTTT,CATSRNREGRTGELFF
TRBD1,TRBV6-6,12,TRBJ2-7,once,TGTGCCAGCACGGGACAGTCCTACGAGCAGTACTTC,CASTGQSYEQYF
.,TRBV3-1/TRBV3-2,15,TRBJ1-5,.,TGTGCCAGCAGCACCTCATTAGGGAGCAGTCAGCCCCAGCATTTT,CASSTSLGSSQPQHF
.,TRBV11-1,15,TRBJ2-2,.,TGTGCCAGCAGCATGAGAAGAAGGAACACCGGGGAGCTGTTTTTT,CASSMRRRNTGELFF
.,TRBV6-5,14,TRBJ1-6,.,TGTGCCAGCAGGTCCATCCTAGTCCACTCGGCCCTCCACTTT,CASRSILVHSALHF
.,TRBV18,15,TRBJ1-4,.,TGTGCCAGCTCGCCAGAAAGCGGAGGTGGGGAAAAACTGTTTTTT,CASSPESGGGEKLFF
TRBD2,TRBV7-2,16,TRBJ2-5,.,TGTGCCAGCAGCCCCGGGACTAGCGCATCCCAAGGGACCCAGTACTTC,CASSPGTSASQGTQYF
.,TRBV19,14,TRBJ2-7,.,TGTGCCAGTAGTATAGGGGACACTGCCTACGAGCAGTACTTC,CASSIGDTAYEQYF
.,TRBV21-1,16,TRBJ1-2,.,TGTGCCAGCAGCACCGGGACAGGGAAGGGGACCTATGGCTACACCTTC,CASSTGTGKGTYGYTF
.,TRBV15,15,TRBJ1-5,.,TGTGCCACCAAGGACATCCTCTCTTCCAATCAGCCCCAGCATTTT,CATKDILSSNQPQHF
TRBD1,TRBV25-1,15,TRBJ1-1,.,TGTGCCAGCAGTTCGACAGGGCGAATGAACACTGAAGCTTTCTTT,CASSSTGRMNTEAFF
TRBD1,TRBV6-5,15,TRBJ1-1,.,TGTGCCAGCAGTTACTCGGGACAGGGCTTCACTGAAGCTTTCTTT,CASSYSGQGFTEAFF
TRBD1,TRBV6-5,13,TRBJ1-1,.,TGTGCCAGCAGTTGGACAGGGTCGGCTGAAGCTTTCTTT,CASSWTGSAEAFF
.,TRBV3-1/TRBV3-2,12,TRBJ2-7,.,TGTGCCAGCAGCCAAGAAACAAGCGAGCAGTACTTC,CASSQETSEQYF
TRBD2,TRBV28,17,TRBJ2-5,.,TGTGCCAGCAGTTTCCATTCGAGCGGGAGGGCCCAAGAGACCCAGTACTTC,CASSFHSSGRAQETQYF
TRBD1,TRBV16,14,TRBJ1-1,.,TGTGCCAGCGGCCCAGGGGGCGGAGACACTGAAGCTTTCTTT,CASGPGGGDTEAFF
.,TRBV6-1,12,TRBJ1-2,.,TGTGCCAGCAGTGAATTTAGTTTTGGCTACACCTTC,CASSEFSFGYTF
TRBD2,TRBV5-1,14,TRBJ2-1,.,TGCGCCAGCAGCACTAGCGGGTCCTACAATGAGCAGTTCTTC,CASSTSGSYNEQFF
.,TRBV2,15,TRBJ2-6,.,TGTGCCAGGAAACAGGGATTTACTGGGGCCAACGTCCTGACTTTC,CARKQGFTGANVLTF
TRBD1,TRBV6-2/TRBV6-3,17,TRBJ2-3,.,TGTGCCAGCAGTTACTCGACGGCAGGGGGAAGCACAGATACGCAGTATTTT,CASSYSTAGGSTDTQYF
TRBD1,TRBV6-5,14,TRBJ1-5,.,TGTGCCAGCAGGCGCGGACAGGGTTATCAGCCCCAGCATTTT,CASRRGQGYQPQHF
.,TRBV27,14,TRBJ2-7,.,TGTGCCAGCAGTTCAGGATTTCCGTCCTACGAGCAGTACTTC,CASSSGFPSYEQYF
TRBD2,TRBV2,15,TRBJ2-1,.,TGTGCCAGCAGCCCCTCTAGCGGGGGGGCGAATGAGCAGTTCTTC,CASSPSSGGANEQFF
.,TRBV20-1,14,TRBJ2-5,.,TGCAGTGCTAGTTCCGGGGGATACGGGGAGACCCAGTACTTC,CSASSGGYGETQYF
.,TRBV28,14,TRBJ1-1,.,TGTGCCAGCAGCCAAACTAGGGGGACCACTGAAGCTTTCTTT,CASSQTRGTTEAFF
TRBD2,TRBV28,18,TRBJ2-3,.,TGTGCCAGCAGTTTCCGCTCCATAGCGGGGGGAACCACAGATACGCAGTATTTT,CASSFRSIAGGTTDTQYF